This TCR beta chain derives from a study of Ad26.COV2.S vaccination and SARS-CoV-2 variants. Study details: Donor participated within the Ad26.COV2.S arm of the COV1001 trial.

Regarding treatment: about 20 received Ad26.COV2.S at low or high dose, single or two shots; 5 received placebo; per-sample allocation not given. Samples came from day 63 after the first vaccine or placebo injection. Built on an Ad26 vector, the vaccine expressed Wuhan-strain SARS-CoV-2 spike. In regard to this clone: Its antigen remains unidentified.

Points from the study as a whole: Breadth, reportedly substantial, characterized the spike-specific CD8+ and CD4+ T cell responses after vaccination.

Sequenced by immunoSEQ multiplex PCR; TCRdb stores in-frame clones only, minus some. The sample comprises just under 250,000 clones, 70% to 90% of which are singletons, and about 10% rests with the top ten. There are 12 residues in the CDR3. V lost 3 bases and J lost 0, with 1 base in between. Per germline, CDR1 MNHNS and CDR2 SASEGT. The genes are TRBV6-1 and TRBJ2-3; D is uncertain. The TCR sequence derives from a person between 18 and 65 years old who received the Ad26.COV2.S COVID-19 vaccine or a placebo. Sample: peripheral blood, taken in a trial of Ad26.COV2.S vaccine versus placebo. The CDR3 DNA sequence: TGTGCCAGCAGTGAGAGCACAGATACGCAGTATTTT. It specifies CASSESTDTQYF.